This is a list of T cell receptor beta chains from one sample in a study of CD8+ T cells in alopecia areata. Assay used: immunoSEQ multiplex PCR; TCRdb lists only in-frame clones, some missing. The profile shows about 210,000 clones, 40% to 45% of them singletons. Material: CD4+ T cells sorted from blood, obtained around week 37, from a patient treated with tofacitinib. The receptors stem from a human donor with alopecia areata. Both conserved end residues are part of each CDR3. A D gene is named only where the DNA matches it firmly. Clone size is shown for a subset of rows, as once, few, many or a class of expanded clone.

v_call	j_call	clone_size	d_call	cdr3_aa	cdr3_nt
TRBV4-3	TRBJ1-1	few	TRBD1	CASSQLRDRAGTEAFF	TGCGCCAGCAGCCAGCTTCGGGACAGGGCGGGAACTGAAGCTTTCTTT
TRBV29-1	TRBJ2-3	few	TRBD1	CSVTTGGYTDTQYF	TGCAGCGTGACCACAGGGGGCTACACAGATACGCAGTATTTT
TRBV6-1	TRBJ1-5	NA	TRBD1	CASRLPGQVHQPQHF	TGTGCCAGCAGATTACCGGGACAGGTCCATCAGCCCCAGCATTTT
TRBV30	TRBJ2-1	NA	NA	CAWSVNREGEQFF	TGTGCCTGGAGTGTGAACAGGGAGGGTGAGCAGTTCTTC
TRBV7-9	TRBJ2-3	NA	NA	CASSPPGAGDTDTQYF	TGTGCCAGCAGCCCCCCGGGGGCGGGAGACACAGATACGCAGTATTTT
TRBV14	TRBJ1-1	NA	NA	CASSQDRRPASAEAFF	TGTGCCAGCAGCCAAGATAGAAGACCCGCCAGCGCTGAAGCTTTCTTT
TRBV9	TRBJ1-1	NA	NA	CASSVEPDLNTEAFF	TGTGCCAGCAGCGTAGAACCAGACTTGAACACTGAAGCTTTCTTT
TRBV9	TRBJ2-6	NA	NA	CASSIPGSGANVLTF	TGTGCCAGCAGTATTCCGGGCTCTGGGGCCAACGTCCTGACTTTC
TRBV7-6	TRBJ2-3	NA	NA	CASSFLTGTDTQYF	TGTGCCAGCAGCTTCCTCACGGGCACAGATACGCAGTATTTT
TRBV2	TRBJ1-5	NA	NA	CASSGQTSNQPQHF	TGTGCCAGCTCCGGACAGACGAGCAATCAGCCCCAGCATTTT
TRBV5-1	TRBJ2-2	NA	TRBD2	CASSLSSGRASAGELFF	TGCGCCAGCAGCTTGAGCAGCGGGAGGGCCTCGGCCGGGGAGCTGTTTTTT
TRBV29-1	TRBJ1-1	few	NA	CSAGTEFEAFF	TGCAGCGCTGGGACGGAATTTGAAGCTTTCTTT
TRBV20-1	TRBJ2-1	medium-sized	NA	CSAHAGTQQFF	TGCAGTGCTCACGCCGGGACTCAGCAGTTCTTC
TRBV2	TRBJ2-7	NA	NA	CASSVRGAVREQYF	TGTGCCAGCAGTGTAAGGGGGGCGGTTAGAGAGCAGTACTTC
TRBV15	TRBJ2-7	NA	NA	CATSRDRVVSYEQYF	TGTGCCACCAGCAGAGATCGGGTGGTATCCTACGAGCAGTACTTC
TRBV29-1	TRBJ1-1	many	TRBD1	CSVGTGGAAFF	TGCAGCGTTGGGACAGGGGGCGCAGCTTTCTTT
TRBV11-2	TRBJ2-7	few	TRBD1	CASSRAETGRYEQYF	TGTGCCAGCAGCCGCGCCGAGACAGGGCGATACGAGCAGTACTTC
TRBV29-1	TRBJ2-7	NA	NA	CSAQASRGHEQYF	TGCAGCGCCCAGGCCTCCAGGGGCCACGAGCAGTACTTC
TRBV15	TRBJ2-3	NA	NA	CATSRDGTRGDTQYF	TGTGCCACCAGCAGAGATGGCACCCGAGGAGATACGCAGTATTTT
TRBV27	TRBJ2-7	once	TRBD1	CASSRGTGRSYEQYF	TGTGCCAGCAGCCGAGGGACAGGCAGATCCTACGAGCAGTACTTC
TRBV30	TRBJ1-1	NA	NA	CAWSAGAPGTEAFF	TGTGCCTGGAGTGCCGGGGCGCCGGGGACTGAAGCTTTCTTT
TRBV7-2	TRBJ2-5	few	NA	CASSLNNILETQYF	TGTGCCAGCAGCTTAAACAACATTTTAGAGACCCAGTACTTC
TRBV5-1	TRBJ2-6	NA	NA	CASSLTAPSGANVLTF	TGCGCCAGCAGCTTGACAGCACCTTCTGGGGCCAACGTCCTGACTTTC
TRBV28	TRBJ2-5	NA	NA	CASIGRGGETQYF	TGTGCCAGCATCGGCAGGGGCGGGGAGACCCAGTACTTC
TRBV2	TRBJ2-7	few	NA	CASSSDGSSYEQYF	TGTGCCAGCAGTTCCGACGGAAGCTCCTACGAGCAGTACTTC
TRBV7-9	TRBJ2-3	few	TRBD2	CASSFRAGGPLSF	TGTGCCAGCAGCTTTAGGGCGGGAGGCCCCTTGAGTTTT
TRBV6-5	TRBJ2-7	NA	NA	CASTSTRPGEQYF	TGTGCCAGCACCTCGACTAGACCCGGAGAGCAGTACTTC
TRBV7-9	TRBJ2-1	NA	TRBD2	CASSSGTSGNSYNEQFF	TGTGCCAGCAGCTCCGGGACTAGCGGGAACTCCTACAATGAGCAGTTCTTC
TRBV18	TRBJ1-5	once	NA	CASSDGTADQPQHF	TGTGCCAGCTCAGATGGGACTGCCGATCAGCCCCAGCATTTT